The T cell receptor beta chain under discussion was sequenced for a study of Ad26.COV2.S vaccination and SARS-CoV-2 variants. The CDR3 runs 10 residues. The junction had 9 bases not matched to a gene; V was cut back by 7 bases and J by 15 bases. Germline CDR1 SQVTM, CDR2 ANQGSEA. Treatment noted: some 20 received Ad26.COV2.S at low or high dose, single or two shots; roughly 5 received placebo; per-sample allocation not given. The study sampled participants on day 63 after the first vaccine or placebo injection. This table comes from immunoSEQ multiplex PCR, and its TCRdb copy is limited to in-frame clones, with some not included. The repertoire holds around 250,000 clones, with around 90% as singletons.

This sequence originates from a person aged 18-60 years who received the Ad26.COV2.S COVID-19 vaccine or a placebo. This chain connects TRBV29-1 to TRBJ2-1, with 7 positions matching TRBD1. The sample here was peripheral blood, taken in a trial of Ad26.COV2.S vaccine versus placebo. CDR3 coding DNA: TGCAGCGGGGACCGGGACAGTATGTTCTTC. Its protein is CSGDRDSMFF.